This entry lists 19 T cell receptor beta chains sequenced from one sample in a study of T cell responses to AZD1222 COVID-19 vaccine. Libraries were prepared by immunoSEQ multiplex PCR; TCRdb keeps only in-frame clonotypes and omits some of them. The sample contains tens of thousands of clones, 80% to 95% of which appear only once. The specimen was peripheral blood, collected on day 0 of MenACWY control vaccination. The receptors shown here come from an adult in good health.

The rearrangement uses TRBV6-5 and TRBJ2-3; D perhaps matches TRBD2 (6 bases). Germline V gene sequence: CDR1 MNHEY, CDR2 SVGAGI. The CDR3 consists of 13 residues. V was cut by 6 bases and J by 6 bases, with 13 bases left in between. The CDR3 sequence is CASSRLGEDTQYF. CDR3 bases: TGTGCCAGCAGCCGACTAGGGGAGGATACGCAGTATTTT.

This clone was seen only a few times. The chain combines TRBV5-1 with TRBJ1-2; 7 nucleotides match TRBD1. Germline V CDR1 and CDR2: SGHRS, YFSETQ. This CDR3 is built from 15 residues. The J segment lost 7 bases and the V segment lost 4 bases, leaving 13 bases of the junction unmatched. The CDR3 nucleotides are TGCGCCAGCAGCCTCGGGACAGCAGGCGAATTTGGCTACACCTTC. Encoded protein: CASSLGTAGEFGYTF.

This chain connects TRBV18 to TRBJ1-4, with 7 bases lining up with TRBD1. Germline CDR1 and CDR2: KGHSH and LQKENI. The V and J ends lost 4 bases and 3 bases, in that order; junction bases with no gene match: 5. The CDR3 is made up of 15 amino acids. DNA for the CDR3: TGTGCCAGCTCACGCGGGACAGCCTCTAATGAAAAACTGTTTTTT. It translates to CASSRGTASNEKLFF.

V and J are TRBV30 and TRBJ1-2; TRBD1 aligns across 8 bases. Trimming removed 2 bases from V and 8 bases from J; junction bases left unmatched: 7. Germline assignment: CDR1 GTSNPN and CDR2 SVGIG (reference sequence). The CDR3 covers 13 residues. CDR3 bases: TGTGCCTGGAGTAGGGAGGACAGGGACGGCTACACCTTC. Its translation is CAWSREDRDGYTF.

Written as DNA, the CDR3 is TGTGCCAGCTCACCAACCGATGGTCTGGCTGGAAACACCATATATTTT. Amino acids: CASSPTDGLAGNTIYF. This sequence joins TRBV18 and TRBJ1-3; the D is unclear. This CDR3 has 16 residues. Trimming removed 2 bases at V and 2 bases at J, with 13 bases between. CDR1 is KGHSH and CDR2 is LQKENI in the germline V gene.

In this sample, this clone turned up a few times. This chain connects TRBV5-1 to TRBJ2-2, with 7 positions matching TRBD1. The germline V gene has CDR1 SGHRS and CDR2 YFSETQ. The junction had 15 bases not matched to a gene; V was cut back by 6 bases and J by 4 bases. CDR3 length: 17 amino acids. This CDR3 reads CASNQATTGRSTGELFF. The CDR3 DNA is TGCGCCAGCAACCAAGCGACGACAGGGCGATCCACCGGGGAGCTGTTTTTT.

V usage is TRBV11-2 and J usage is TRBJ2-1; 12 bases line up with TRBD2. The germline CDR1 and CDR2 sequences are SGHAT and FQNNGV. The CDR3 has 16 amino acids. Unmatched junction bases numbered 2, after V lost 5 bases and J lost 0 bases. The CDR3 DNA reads TGTGCCAGCAGCGTGACTAGCGGGAGCTCCTACAATGAGCAGTTCTTC. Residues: CASSVTSGSSYNEQFF.

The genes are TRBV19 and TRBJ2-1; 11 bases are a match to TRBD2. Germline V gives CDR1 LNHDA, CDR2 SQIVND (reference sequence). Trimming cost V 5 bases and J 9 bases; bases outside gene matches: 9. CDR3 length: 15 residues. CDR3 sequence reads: CASSPTSGSLIEQFF. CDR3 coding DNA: TGTGCCAGTAGTCCTACTAGCGGGAGTCTGATTGAGCAGTTCTTC.

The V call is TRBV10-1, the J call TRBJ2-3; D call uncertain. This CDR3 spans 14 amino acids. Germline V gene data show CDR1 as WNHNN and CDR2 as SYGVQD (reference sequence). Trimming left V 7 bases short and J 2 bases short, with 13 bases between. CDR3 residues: CASTESENTDTQYF. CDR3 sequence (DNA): TGCGCCAGCACAGAATCAGAGAACACAGATACGCAGTATTTT.

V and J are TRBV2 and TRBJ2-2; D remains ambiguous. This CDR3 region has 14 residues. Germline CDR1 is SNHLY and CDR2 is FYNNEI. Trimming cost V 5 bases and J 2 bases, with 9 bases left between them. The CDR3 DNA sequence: TGTGCCAGCAGTCCCCTTCTAAACACCGGGGAGCTGTTTTTT. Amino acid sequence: CASSPLLNTGELFF.

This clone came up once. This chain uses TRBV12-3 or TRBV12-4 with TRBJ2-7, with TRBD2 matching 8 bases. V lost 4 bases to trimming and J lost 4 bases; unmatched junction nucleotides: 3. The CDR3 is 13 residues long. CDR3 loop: CASSSTSDYEQYF. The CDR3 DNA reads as TGTGCCAGCAGTTCGACTAGCGATTACGAGCAGTACTTC.

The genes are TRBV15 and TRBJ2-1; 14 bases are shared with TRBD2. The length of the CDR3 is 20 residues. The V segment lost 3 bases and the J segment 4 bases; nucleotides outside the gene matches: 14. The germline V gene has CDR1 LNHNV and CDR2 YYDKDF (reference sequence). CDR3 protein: CATSSGQPGLAGGKYNEQFF. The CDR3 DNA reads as TGTGCCACCAGCAGCGGCCAACCCGGACTAGCGGGAGGTAAATACAATGAGCAGTTCTTC.

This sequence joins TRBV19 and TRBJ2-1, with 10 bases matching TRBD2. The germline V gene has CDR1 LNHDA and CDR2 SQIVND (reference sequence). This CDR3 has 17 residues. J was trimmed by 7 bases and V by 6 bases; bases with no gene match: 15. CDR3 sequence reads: CASSHRGPGTSVNEQFF. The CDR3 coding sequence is TGTGCCAGTAGCCATAGAGGGCCCGGGACTAGCGTTAATGAGCAGTTCTTC.

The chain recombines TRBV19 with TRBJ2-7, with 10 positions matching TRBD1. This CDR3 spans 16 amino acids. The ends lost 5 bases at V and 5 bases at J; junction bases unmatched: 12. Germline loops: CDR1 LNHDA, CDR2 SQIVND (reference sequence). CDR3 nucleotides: TGTGCCAGTAGTGCAGCCGGGACAGGGGTTAGGGACGAGCAGTACTTC. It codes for CASSAAGTGVRDEQYF.

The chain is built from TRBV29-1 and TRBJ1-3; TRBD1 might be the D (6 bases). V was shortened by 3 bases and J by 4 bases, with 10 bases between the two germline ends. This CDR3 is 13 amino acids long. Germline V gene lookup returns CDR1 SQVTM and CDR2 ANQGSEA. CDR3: CSVESGAGNTIYF. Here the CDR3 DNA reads TGCAGCGTTGAGTCAGGGGCGGGAAACACCATATATTTT.

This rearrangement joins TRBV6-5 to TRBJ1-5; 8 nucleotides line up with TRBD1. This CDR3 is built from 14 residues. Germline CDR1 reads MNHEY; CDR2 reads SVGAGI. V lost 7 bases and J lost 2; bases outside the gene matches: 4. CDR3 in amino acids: CASTLDRGNQPQHF. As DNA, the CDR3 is TGTGCCAGCACTTTGGACAGGGGCAATCAGCCCCAGCATTTT.

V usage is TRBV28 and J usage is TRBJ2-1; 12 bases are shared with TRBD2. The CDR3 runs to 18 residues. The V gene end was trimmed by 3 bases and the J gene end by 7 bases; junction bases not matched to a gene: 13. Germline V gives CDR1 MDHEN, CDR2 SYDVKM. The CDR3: CASSFRSGLAGGGNEQFF. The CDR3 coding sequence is TGTGCCAGCAGTTTCAGGTCGGGGCTAGCGGGAGGGGGGAATGAGCAGTTCTTC.

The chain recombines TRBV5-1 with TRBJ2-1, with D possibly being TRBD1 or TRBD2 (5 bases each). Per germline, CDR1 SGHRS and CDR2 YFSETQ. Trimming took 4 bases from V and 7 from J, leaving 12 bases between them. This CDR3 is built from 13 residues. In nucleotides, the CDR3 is TGCGCCAGCAGCCATGGGGGTAATAATGAGCAGTTCTTC. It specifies CASSHGGNNEQFF. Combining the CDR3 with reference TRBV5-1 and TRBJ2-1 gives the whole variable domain KAGVTQTPRYLIKTRGQQVTLSCSPISGHRSVSWYQQTPGQGLQFLFEYFSETQRNKGNFPGRFSGRQFSNSRSEMNVSTLELGDSALYLCASSHGGNNEQFFGPGTRLTVL.

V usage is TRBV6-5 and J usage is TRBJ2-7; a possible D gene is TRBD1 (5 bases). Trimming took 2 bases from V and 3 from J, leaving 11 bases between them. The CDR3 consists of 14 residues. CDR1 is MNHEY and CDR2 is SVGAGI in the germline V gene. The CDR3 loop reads CASSYPGRGYEQYF. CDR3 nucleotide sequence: TGTGCCAGCAGTTACCCTGGTAGGGGCTACGAGCAGTACTTC.